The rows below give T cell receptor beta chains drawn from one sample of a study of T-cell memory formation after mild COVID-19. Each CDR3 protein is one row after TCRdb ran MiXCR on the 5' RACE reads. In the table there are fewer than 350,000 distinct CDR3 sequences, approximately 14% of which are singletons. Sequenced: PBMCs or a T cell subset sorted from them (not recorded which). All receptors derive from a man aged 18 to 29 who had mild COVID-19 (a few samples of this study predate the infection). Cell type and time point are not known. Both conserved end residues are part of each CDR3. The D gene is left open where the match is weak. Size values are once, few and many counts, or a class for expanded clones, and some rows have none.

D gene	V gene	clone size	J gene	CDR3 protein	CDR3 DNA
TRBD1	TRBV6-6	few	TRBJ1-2	CASSETGQGYGYTF	TGTGCCAGCAGCGAAACCGGACAGGGCTATGGCTACACCTTC
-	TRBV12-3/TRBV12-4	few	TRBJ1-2	CASSRTYGYTF	TGTGCCAGCAGCCGGACCTACGGCTACACCTTC
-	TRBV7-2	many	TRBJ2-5	CASSARGETQYF	TGTGCCAGCAGCGCCCGGGGAGAGACCCAGTACTTC
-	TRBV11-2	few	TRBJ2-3	CASSLWGALPDTQYF	TGTGCCAGCAGCTTATGGGGGGCGCTCCCAGATACGCAGTATTTT
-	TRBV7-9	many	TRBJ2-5	CASSSGRETQYF	TGTGCCAGCAGCTCGGGGCGAGAGACCCAGTACTTC
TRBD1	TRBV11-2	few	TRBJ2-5	CASSSRDRESAQYF	TGTGCCAGCAGCTCCCGGGACAGGGAATCGGCCCAGTACTTC
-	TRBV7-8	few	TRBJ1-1	CASSSQTEGEAFF	TGTGCCAGCAGCTCACAGACAGAGGGAGAAGCTTTCTTT
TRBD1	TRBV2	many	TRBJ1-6	CASTIPGQASPLHF	TGTGCCAGCACCATACCGGGACAGGCATCACCCCTCCACTTT
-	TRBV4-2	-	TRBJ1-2	CASSHLPRLGGDGYTF	TGTGCCAGCAGCCATCTCCCGAGGCTTGGCGGCGATGGCTACACCTTC
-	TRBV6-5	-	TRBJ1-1	CASSYSGTLRTEAFF	TGTGCCAGCAGTTACTCCGGGACCCTCCGAACTGAAGCTTTCTTT
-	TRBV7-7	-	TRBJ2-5	CASSLLPGETQYF	TGTGCTAGCAGCTTATTGCCGGGGGAGACCCAGTACTTC
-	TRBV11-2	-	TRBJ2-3	CASSWAGSDTQYF	TGTGCCAGCAGCTGGGCAGGGTCAGATACGCAGTATTTT
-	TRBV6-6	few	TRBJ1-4	CASSSILLLFF	TGTGCCAGCAGTTCCATTCTGTTACTGTTTTTT
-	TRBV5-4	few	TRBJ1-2	CASSIREAAGGYTF	TGTGCCAGCAGCATCCGAGAGGCCGCCGGGGGCTACACCTTC
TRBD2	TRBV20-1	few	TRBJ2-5	CSARALTSGGAGETQYF	TGCAGTGCTAGAGCCCTGACTAGCGGGGGGGCCGGAGAGACCCAGTACTTC
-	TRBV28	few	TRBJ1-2	CASSQDRIANYGYTF	TGTGCCAGCAGTCAAGACAGGATAGCTAACTATGGCTACACCTTC
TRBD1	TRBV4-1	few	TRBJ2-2	CASSSHRGYTGELFF	TGCGCCAGCAGCTCCCACAGGGGATATACCGGGGAGCTGTTTTTT
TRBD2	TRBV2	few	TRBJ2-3	CARRPGGSTDTQYF	TGTGCCAGACGTCCGGGGGGAAGCACAGATACGCAGTATTTT
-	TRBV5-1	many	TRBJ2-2	CASSLGAAPNTGELFF	TGCGCCAGCAGCTTGGGTGCGGCACCGAACACCGGGGAGCTGTTTTTT
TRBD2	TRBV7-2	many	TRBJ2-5	CASSLFLAGGGETQYF	TGTGCCAGCAGCTTATTCCTAGCGGGGGGCGGGGAGACCCAGTACTTC
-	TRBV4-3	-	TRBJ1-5	CASSQDALGGNQPQHF	TGCGCCAGCAGCCAAGATGCATTAGGAGGCAATCAGCCCCAGCATTTT
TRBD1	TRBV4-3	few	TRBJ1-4	CASSRQGTGGEDAKLFF	TGCGCCAGCAGCCGTCAGGGGACAGGGGGCGAGGATGCCAAACTGTTTTTT
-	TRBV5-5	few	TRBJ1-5	CASSLPAQPQHF	TGTGCCAGCAGCTTGCCCGCTCAGCCCCAGCATTTT
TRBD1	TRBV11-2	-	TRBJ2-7	CASSLWDEGAGSYEQYF	TGTGCCAGCAGCTTATGGGACGAGGGGGCAGGATCCTACGAGCAGTACTTC
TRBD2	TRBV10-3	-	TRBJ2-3	CAIRETSFGSTDTQYF	TGTGCCATCAGGGAGACTAGCTTTGGAAGCACAGATACGCAGTATTTT
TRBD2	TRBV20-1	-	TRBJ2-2	CSARRAGGPTGELFF	TGCAGTGCTAGACGAGCGGGGGGGCCGACCGGGGAGCTGTTTTTT
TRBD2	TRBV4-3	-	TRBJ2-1	CASSQGIAGDPYNEQFF	TGCGCCAGCAGCCAAGGAATAGCGGGGGACCCGTACAATGAGCAGTTCTTC
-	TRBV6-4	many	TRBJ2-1	CASSVGDYNEQFF	TGTGCCAGCAGTGTCGGGGATTACAATGAGCAGTTCTTC
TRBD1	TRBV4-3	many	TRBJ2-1	CASSYYPGTGRDEQFF	TGCGCCAGCAGCTACTACCCCGGGACAGGGAGGGATGAGCAGTTCTTC
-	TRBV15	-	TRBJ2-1	CATRTLKDNEQFF	TGTGCCACCAGAACATTAAAGGATAATGAGCAGTTCTTC
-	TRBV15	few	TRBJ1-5	CATSRAHEGKPQHF	TGTGCCACCAGCAGAGCCCACGAGGGGAAGCCCCAGCATTTT
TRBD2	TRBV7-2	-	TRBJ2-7	CASSRSGGAWLEQYF	TGTGCCAGCAGCAGAAGCGGGGGGGCATGGCTCGAGCAGTACTTC
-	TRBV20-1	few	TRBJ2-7	CSARVSYEQYF	TGCAGTGCTAGAGTCTCCTACGAGCAGTACTTC
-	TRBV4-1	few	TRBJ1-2	CASSQESEHTF	TGCGCCAGCAGCCAAGAAAGTGAGCACACCTTC
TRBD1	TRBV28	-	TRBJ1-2	CASTIGQDAPLGYTF	TGTGCCAGCACCATAGGACAGGACGCCCCCTTAGGCTACACCTTC
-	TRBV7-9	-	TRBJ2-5	CASSPPTGTQETQYF	TGTGCCAGCAGCCCGCCGACAGGTACCCAAGAGACCCAGTACTTC
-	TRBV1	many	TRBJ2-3	CTSSQTSGVTDTQYF	TGCACCAGCAGCCAAACTAGCGGGGTCACAGATACGCAGTATTTT
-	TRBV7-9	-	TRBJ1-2	CASSLGAGGYGYTF	TGTGCCAGCAGCTTAGGCGCGGGTGGCTATGGCTACACCTTC
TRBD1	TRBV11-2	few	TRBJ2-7	CASSSSGGWSSYEQYF	TGTGCCAGCAGCTCCTCAGGGGGCTGGAGCTCCTACGAGCAGTACTTC
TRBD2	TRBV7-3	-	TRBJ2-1	CASSPGTSGAEQFF	TGTGCCAGCAGCCCTGGGACTAGCGGGGCCGAGCAGTTCTTC
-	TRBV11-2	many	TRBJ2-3	CASSLGHLGDTQYF	TGTGCCAGCAGCTTAGGACATTTGGGGGATACGCAGTATTTT
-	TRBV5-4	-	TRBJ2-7	CASSPLGGNDYEQYF	TGTGCCAGCAGCCCCCTTGGGGGGAACGACTACGAGCAGTACTTC
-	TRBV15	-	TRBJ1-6	CATSRDKRGNNSPLHF	TGTGCCACCAGCAGAGATAAGCGGGGTAACAATTCACCCCTCCACTTT
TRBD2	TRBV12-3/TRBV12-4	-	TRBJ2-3	CASSYLGGMADTQYF	TGTGCCAGCAGCTACCTCGGGGGGATGGCAGATACGCAGTATTTT
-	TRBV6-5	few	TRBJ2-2	CASSRTKNTGELFF	TGTGCCAGCTCCCGGACCAAGAACACCGGGGAGCTGTTTTTT
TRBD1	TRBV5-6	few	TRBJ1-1	CASSERQGMNTEAFF	TGTGCCAGCAGCGAGAGACAGGGCATGAACACTGAAGCTTTCTTT
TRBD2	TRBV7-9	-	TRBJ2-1	CASSSATSGGATYNEQFF	TGTGCCAGCAGCTCAGCGACTAGCGGGGGGGCTACCTACAATGAGCAGTTCTTC
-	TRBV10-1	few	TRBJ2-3	CASSHPLTDTQYF	TGCGCCAGCAGTCACCCGCTCACAGATACGCAGTATTTT
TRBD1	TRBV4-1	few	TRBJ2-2	CASSQDNRGTGELFF	TGCGCCAGCAGCCAAGATAACAGGGGAACCGGGGAGCTGTTTTTT
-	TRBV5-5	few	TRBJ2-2	CASSLGRQGRAGELFF	TGTGCCAGCAGCTTGGGGCGACAGGGGAGGGCCGGGGAGCTGTTTTTT
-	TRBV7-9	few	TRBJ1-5	CASSLSLGGDQPQHF	TGTGCCAGCAGCTTATCCCTAGGAGGGGATCAGCCCCAGCATTTT
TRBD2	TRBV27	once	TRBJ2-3	CASSRGASGRSTDTQYF	TGTGCCAGCAGTAGGGGAGCTAGCGGGAGGAGCACAGATACGCAGTATTTT
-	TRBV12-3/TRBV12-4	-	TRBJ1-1	CASRSETEAFF	TGTGCCAGCAGGTCTGAAACTGAAGCTTTCTTT